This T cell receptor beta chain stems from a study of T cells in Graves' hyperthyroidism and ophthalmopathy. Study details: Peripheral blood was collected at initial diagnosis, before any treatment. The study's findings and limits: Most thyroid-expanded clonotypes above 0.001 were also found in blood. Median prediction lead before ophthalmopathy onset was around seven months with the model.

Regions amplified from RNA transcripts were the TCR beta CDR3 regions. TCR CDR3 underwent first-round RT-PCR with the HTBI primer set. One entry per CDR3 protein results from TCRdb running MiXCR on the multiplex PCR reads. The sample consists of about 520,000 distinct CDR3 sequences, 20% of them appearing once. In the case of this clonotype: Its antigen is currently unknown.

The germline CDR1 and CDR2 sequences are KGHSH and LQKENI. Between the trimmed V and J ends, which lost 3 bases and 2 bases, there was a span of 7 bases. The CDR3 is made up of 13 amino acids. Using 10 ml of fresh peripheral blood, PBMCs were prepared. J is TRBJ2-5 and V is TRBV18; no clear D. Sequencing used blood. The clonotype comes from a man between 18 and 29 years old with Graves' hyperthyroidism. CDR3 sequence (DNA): TGTGCCAGCTCACCGGTTCCTCAAGAGACCCAGTACTTC. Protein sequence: CASSPVPQETQYF.